Each of the 10 T cell receptor beta chains below was sequenced from the same sample in a study of blood T cells in healthy people across ages. The use of a sample-barcoded 5' primer and a J-beta primer mix characterized a second PCR of roughly 7 to 11 cycles. TCRdb used MiXCR to reprocess the 5' RACE reads, holding one entry per CDR3 protein. This sample carries 2 million or so distinct CDR3 sequences, about 50% of them seen once, and the ten largest clones take 2% to 2.5%. Sequenced: blood. These receptors were collected from a woman aged 40 to 55 in good health.

This clonotype appeared a few times. V gene TRBV6-6 combines with J gene TRBJ2-5, with D possibly being TRBD2 (6 bases). In germline, CDR1 is MNHNY, CDR2 SVGAGI (reference sequence). Trimming stripped 0 bases from V and 4 bases from J, with 12 bases between. This CDR3 is built from 15 residues. CDR3 bases: TGTGCCAGCAGTTACTCGGGGGGAAAGGCAGAGACCCAGTACTTC. This sequence encodes CASSYSGGKAETQYF.

The chain has TRBV28 and TRBJ2-4; D is perhaps TRBD2 (6 bases). The J call may be in error: the DNA end matches TRBJ2-7 better. CDR1 and CDR2 (germline): MDHEN, SYDVKM. The CDR3 runs 14 residues. The CDR3 reads CASSSHGTSYEQYF. CDR3 DNA: TGTGCCAGCAGTTCCCACGGGACTTCTTACGAGCAGTACTTC.

This sequence joins TRBV29-1 and TRBJ2-1, with TRBD1 matching over 7 bases. The CDR3 spans 13 residues. Trimming removed 6 bases from V and 8 bases from J; junction bases left unmatched: 10. Germline CDR1 SQVTM, CDR2 ANQGSEA. CDR3 DNA sequence: TGCAGCGTAGAGAAGACAGGGTTTGATGAGCAGTTCTTC. Protein sequence: CSVEKTGFDEQFF.

This clonotype was detected a few times. This rearrangement joins TRBV20-1 to TRBJ2-5; D uncertain. The CDR3 covers 14 residues. V dropped 1 base and J dropped 2 bases, with 11 bases sitting between them. Germline CDR1 reads DFQATT; CDR2 reads SNEGSKA (reference sequence). CDR3 in amino acids: CSARAYAEQETQYF. The CDR3 nucleotides are TGCAGTGCTAGAGCTTACGCGGAACAAGAGACCCAGTACTTC.

In this sample, this clonotype turned up a few times. The DNA for the CDR3 is TGTGCCATCAGTGGCACAGGGGGCAATCAGCCCCAGCATTTT. This codes for CAISGTGGNQPQHF. The genes are TRBV10-3 and TRBJ1-5; 7 positions match TRBD1. The junction had 2 bases not matched to a gene; V was cut back by 4 bases and J by 2 bases. This CDR3 has 14 amino acids. CDR1 and CDR2 (germline): ENHRY, SYGVKD.

This rearrangement joins TRBV20-1 to TRBJ2-7; 8 bases line up with TRBD2. Germline values: CDR1 DFQATT, CDR2 SNEGSKA (reference sequence). The CDR3 totals 15 residues. With V trimmed by 0 bases and J by 5 bases, 9 bases remained unmatched. CDR3 sequence (DNA): TGCAGTGCTAGAGATGGAGCGGGAGTGGTCCACGAGCAGTACTTC. Residues: CSARDGAGVVHEQYF.

This clonotype has more than one count but fewer than ten. V is TRBV6-2 or TRBV6-3 and J is TRBJ1-2; TRBD1 might be the D (6 bases). This CDR3 spans 14 amino acids. Germline V gives CDR1 MNHEY, CDR2 SVGEGT. The V end lost 5 bases, the J end lost 7 bases, and 17 bases lay between the germline ends. CDR3 sequence (DNA): TGTGCCAGCAGTCTTTACAGGGACCTCAGTGGCTACACCTTC. Translating it yields CASSLYRDLSGYTF.

This clonotype was observed many times. The chain uses TRBV29-1 and TRBJ2-6; no clear D gene. The germline CDR1 and CDR2 sequences are SQVTM and ANQGSEA. The CDR3 loop spans 13 amino acids. V shed 6 bases and J shed 4 bases, with 10 bases lying between them. CDR3 sequence reads: CSVSADGANVLTF. In nucleotides, the CDR3 is TGCAGCGTGTCGGCAGACGGGGCCAACGTCCTGACTTTC.

The V gene is TRBV3-1, the J gene TRBJ1-2, with a weak D call TRBD1 (6 bases). The CDR3 covers 15 residues. Germline loops: CDR1 LGHDT, CDR2 YNNKEL (reference sequence). V gave up 5 bases and J gave up 4 bases, with 17 bases separating them. CDR3 coding DNA: TGTGCCAGCAGCGAAACGGGGGGGGGCGCCTATGGCTACACCTTC. Residues: CASSETGGGAYGYTF.

J is TRBJ1-6 and V is TRBV28; 8 bases line up with TRBD1. The CDR3 consists of 16 residues. V lost 6 bases to trimming and J lost 5 bases; unmatched junction nucleotides: 9. The V gene's germline CDR1 is MDHEN and CDR2 SYDVKM. CDR3 loop: CASSLRTGLNNSPLHF. CDR3 bases: TGTGCCAGCAGCCTCCGGACAGGGCTTAATAATTCACCCCTCCACTTT.